This is a list of T cell receptor beta chains from one sample in a study of immune characterization of retroperitoneal liposarcoma. TCRdb re-analysed the PCR reads in MiXCR, keeping a single row per CDR3 protein. The data show roughly 10,000 distinct CDR3 sequences, about 30% seen once. Sample: tumor tissue. The receptors come from a female donor with retroperitoneal liposarcoma. Each CDR3 is given with its conserved first and last residue. A D gene is named only where the DNA matches it firmly. A clone size is listed for some rows: how often the clone was seen (once, few, many), or a class if it is expanded.

>TRBJ2-1|many|TRBV7-6|.
CASSLGRGFSYEQFF
TGTGCCAGCAGCTTAGGCAGGGGATTCTCCTACGAGCAGTTCTTC
>TRBJ2-1|medium-sized|TRBV7-2|TRBD2
CASSKRAGALYNEQFF
TGTGCCAGCAGCAAGAGAGCGGGAGCGCTATACAATGAGCAGTTCTTC
>TRBJ2-7|many|TRBV6-1|.
CASSPSGDEQYF
TGTGCCAGCAGTCCATCGGGAGATGAGCAGTACTTC
>TRBJ2-1|medium-sized|TRBV6-1|.
CASSERGANNEQFF
TGTGCCAGCAGTGAACGGGGGGCGAACAATGAGCAGTTCTTC
>TRBJ1-6|many|TRBV12-3/TRBV12-4|TRBD1
CASSLFTGDSPLHF
TGTGCCAGCAGTTTATTCACAGGGGACTCACCCCTCCACTTT
>TRBJ2-5|.|TRBV6-1|TRBD2
CASSGLASYRGETQYF
TGTGCCAGCAGTGGACTAGCGTCATACCGGGGAGAGACCCAGTACTTC
>TRBJ2-7|.|TRBV6-1|TRBD2
CASRTGAGGGNEQYF
TGTGCCAGCAGGACCGGGGCGGGAGGGGGAAATGAGCAGTACTTC
>TRBJ2-1|few|TRBV6-1|.
CASSDMDPEQFF
TGTGCCAGCAGTGACATGGATCCCGAGCAGTTCTTC
>TRBJ1-3|once|TRBV6-1|.
CASRVESGNTIYF
TGTGCCAGCAGGGTGGAATCTGGAAACACCATATATTTT
>TRBJ2-5|few|TRBV11-2|.
CASSPGRDLETQYF
TGTGCCAGCAGCCCTGGACGTGATCTCGAGACCCAGTACTTC
>TRBJ2-1|few|TRBV6-6|TRBD1
CASSYPPGTGGYNEQFF
TGTGCCAGCAGTTACCCTCCAGGGACAGGGGGCTACAATGAGCAGTTCTTC
>TRBJ2-3|once|TRBV11-2|.
CASSAGTDTQYF
TGTGCCAGCAGCGCTGGCACAGATACGCAGTATTTT
>TRBJ2-6|.|TRBV7-2|.
CASSPTYSRQSSGANVLTF
TGTGCCAGCAGCCCCACGTACTCCCGACAGAGCTCTGGGGCCAACGTCCTGACTTTC
>TRBJ2-6|few|TRBV28|TRBD1
CATRQGATGANVLTF
TGTGCCACCCGACAGGGGGCCACTGGGGCCAACGTCCTGACTTTC
>TRBJ1-1|once|TRBV6-5|.
CATAGAGKGDTEAFF
TGTGCCACCGCCGGGGCCGGCAAGGGGGACACTGAAGCTTTCTTT
>TRBJ1-6|.|TRBV6-5|.
CASSLGGLGPLHF
TGTGCCAGCAGTTTGGGGGGCCTCGGGCCCCTCCACTTT
>TRBJ2-1|medium-sized|TRBV10-2|.
CASSDPGRGQQFF
TGCGCCAGCAGTGATCCAGGGCGGGGGCAACAGTTCTTC
>TRBJ2-1|few|TRBV7-2|TRBD2
CASSEVLAGGPGQFF
TGTGCCAGCAGCGAGGTCCTAGCGGGAGGGCCGGGGCAGTTCTTC
>TRBJ1-1|.|TRBV12-3/TRBV12-4|TRBD1
CASSFGTGNTEAFF
TGTGCCAGCAGTTTTGGGACAGGGAACACTGAAGCTTTCTTT
>TRBJ2-7|many|TRBV6-1|.
CASSEARGDPYNEQYF
TGTGCCAGCAGTGAAGCGCGCGGGGACCCCTACAATGAGCAGTACTTC
>TRBJ2-1|.|TRBV7-8|.
CASTPTRTEYEQFF
TGTGCCAGCACCCCGACCCGGACGGAGTACGAGCAGTTCTTC
>TRBJ2-1|.|TRBV6-1|.
CASNRDFSGNEQFF
TGTGCCAGCAACCGGGACTTCAGCGGAAATGAGCAGTTCTTC
>TRBJ2-1|few|TRBV6-5|TRBD1
CASKEVTGDYEQFF
TGTGCCAGCAAAGAAGTCACAGGGGATTACGAGCAGTTCTTC
>TRBJ2-7|medium-sized|TRBV7-8|TRBD2
CASSWAFGRAYEQYF
TGTGCCAGCAGCTGGGCCTTCGGGAGGGCCTACGAGCAGTACTTC
>TRBJ2-4|medium-sized|TRBV11-3|.
CASSITRNEQYF
TGTGCCAGCAGCATTACTAGGAATGAGCAGTACTTC
>TRBJ2-3|.|TRBV11-3|TRBD2
CASSLDGTSGSYEQFF
TGTGCCAGCAGCTTAGATGGGACTAGCGGCTCCTACGAGCAGTTCTTT
>TRBJ2-1|many|TRBV7-3|.
CASSRLDQETQFF
TGTGCCAGCAGCCGACTAGACCAAGAGACCCAGTTCTTC
>TRBJ2-5|.|TRBV14|TRBD1
CASSVTGGWETQYF
TGTGCCAGCAGCGTGACAGGGGGCTGGGAGACCCAGTACTTC
>TRBJ1-2|.|TRBV6-8|.
CASSYRRTGAPQYFGPGTRLTF
.
>TRBJ2-2|few|TRBV6-1|TRBD2
CASSDLAGAGTGELFF
TGTGCCAGCAGTGATTTAGCGGGAGCTGGCACCGGGGAGCTGTTTTTT
>TRBJ2-1|.|TRBV24-1|TRBD2
CATSDPGLAGGEQFF
TGTGCCACCAGTGATCCGGGACTAGCGGGAGGTGAGCAGTTCTTC
>TRBJ2-4|.|TRBV19|.
CASSRGPESSYNEQYF
TGTGCCAGTAGCAGAGGACCGGAAAGCTCCTACAATGAGCAGTACTTC
>TRBJ2-5|.|TRBV6-1|TRBD2
CASSTTSGNAGTQYF
TGTGCCAGCAGTACTACTAGCGGGAATGCAGGGACCCAGTACTTC
>TRBJ2-7|.|TRBV11-2|TRBD2
CASSLVLLAGGGNEQYF
TGTGCCAGCAGCTTAGTCCTTCTAGCGGGAGGGGGGAATGAGCAGTACTTC
>TRBJ2-2|.|TRBV7-1|.
CASRGGPNTGELFF
TGTGCCAGCAGGGGGGGGCCGAACACCGGGGAGCTGTTTTTT
>TRBJ2-1|.|TRBV6-4|TRBD2
CASSPTGTNNEQFF
TGTGCCAGCAGTCCTACCGGGACTAACAATGAGCAGTTCTTC
>TRBJ2-7|few|TRBV10-2|TRBD1
CASRGQGLFPTYEQYF
TGCGCCAGCAGGGGACAGGGTTTGTTCCCCACCTACGAGCAGTACTTC
>TRBJ2-1|.|TRBV6-1|TRBD1
CASSEANRDRGFF
TGTGCCAGCAGTGAAGCAAACCGGGACAGGGGGTTCTTC
>TRBJ2-2|medium-sized|TRBV7-2|.
CASSAWMTGELFF
TGTGCCAGCAGCGCCTGGATGACCGGGGAGCTGTTTTTT
>TRBJ2-5|many|TRBV7-2|.
CASSLGSAGSQETQYF
TGTGCCAGCAGCTTAGGTTCCGCGGGGTCCCAAGAGACCCAGTACTTC
>TRBJ2-7|.|TRBV6-6|TRBD1
CASKTRDRIYNEQYF
TGTGCCAGCAAGACCCGGGACAGGATTTACAATGAGCAGTACTTC
>TRBJ2-1|many|TRBV6-1|.
CASGSSYEQFF
TGTGCCAGTGGAAGCTCCTACGAGCAGTTCTTC
>TRBJ2-1|.|TRBV6-1|TRBD2
CASSYSGGREFRNEQFF
TGTGCCAGCAGTTATAGCGGTGGGAGGGAATTCAGGAATGAGCAGTTCTTC
>TRBJ2-3|.|TRBV6-1|TRBD2
CASSGLAGQDTQYF
TGTGCCAGCAGTGGGCTAGCGGGCCAGGATACGCAGTATTTT
>TRBJ2-3|many|TRBV6-4|TRBD1
CASSDPTGGPDTQYF
TGTGCCAGCAGTGACCCGACAGGGGGCCCCGATACGCAGTATTTT